The 5 T cell receptor beta chains in this list originate from one sample, sequenced in a study of tumor-infiltrating lymphocytes in localized non-small cell lung cancer. Assay: immunoSEQ multiplex PCR; the TCRdb copy retains only in-frame clones and omits some. The sample has 9,500 to 15,000 clones; about 72% are singletons. The sample comprised uninvolved lung tissue not adjacent to the tumor. The receptor source for this set is a human donor with non-small cell lung cancer.

The gene calls are TRBV7-6 and TRBJ2-1; no reliable D call. CDR1 SGHVS and CDR2 FNYEAQ come from the germline V gene. The CDR3 runs 13 residues. V lost 5 bases to trimming and J lost 1 base, with 6 bases between them. This chain's CDR3 is CASSHGSYNEQFF. CDR3 nucleotides: TGTGCCAGCAGCCACGGTTCCTACAATGAGCAGTTCTTC. Filled out from reference TRBV7-6 and TRBJ2-1, the complete variable domain reads GAGVSQSPRYKVTKRGQDVALRCDPISGHVSLYWYRQALGQGPEFLTYFNYEAQQDKSGLPNDRFSAERPEGSISTLTIQRTEQRDSAMYRCASSHGSYNEQFFGPGTRLTVL.

The J gene is TRBJ2-7, the V gene TRBV5-6; no clear D. The germline CDR1 and CDR2 sequences are SGHDT and YYEEEE. There are 13 residues in the CDR3. Deletions cut 1 base from V and 7 bases from J, with 12 bases between. CDR3 sequence reads: CASSLPGPREQYF. For the CDR3, the DNA is TGTGCCAGCAGCTTGCCCGGCCCCCGGGAGCAGTACTTC.

The chain has TRBV30 and TRBJ1-2, with 8 bases aligning to TRBD1. With V trimmed by 5 bases and J by 3 bases, 8 bases remained unmatched. The CDR3 is 14 amino acids. The germline gives CDR1 GTSNPN, CDR2 SVGIG (reference sequence). Here the CDR3 DNA reads TGTGCCTGGGAGAACAGGGGGGGCTACTATGGCTACACCTTC. This codes for CAWENRGGYYGYTF.

This clone was seen more than once but under ten times. The rearrangement links TRBV20-1 to TRBJ1-3; D call uncertain. Germline-derived CDR1 and CDR2 are DFQATT and SNEGSKA (reference sequence). This CDR3 is built from 11 residues. V gave up 1 base and J gave up 4 bases, with 2 bases separating them. The CDR3 reads CSARGGNTIYF. CDR3 nucleotides: TGCAGTGCTAGAGGCGGAAACACCATATATTTT.

This chain joins TRBV9 and TRBJ2-3, with 8 positions matching TRBD1. The trim removed 2 bases at V and 3 bases at J, leaving 5 bases unmatched. Germline values: CDR1 SGDLS, CDR2 YYNGEE. This CDR3 has 15 amino acids. The CDR3 loop reads CASSVTGQGTDTQYF. The CDR3 DNA reads as TGTGCCAGCAGCGTTACAGGACAGGGAACAGATACGCAGTATTTT.